This TCR beta chain was sequenced during a study of blood T cell repertoires in COVID-19. Looking at the study overall: In each case, the material was cDNA or gDNA derived from T cells, B-cell-depleted T cells, or PBMCs.

Profiled with immunoSEQ multiplex PCR; TCRdb holds only in-frame clones, not every one. The sample shows 100,000 to 120,000 clones, roughly 87% of them seen only once. The specimen was peripheral blood. This sequence originates from a human donor in a cohort sampled during active COVID-19.

This chain's CDR3 is CASKRQGRLENEQFF. The CDR3 DNA sequence: TGTGCCAGCAAGAGACAGGGGCGTTTGGAGAATGAGCAGTTCTTC. The rearrangement joins TRBV13 to TRBJ2-1; 8 bases align to TRBD1. CDR1 and CDR2 (germline): PRHDT, FYEKMQ (reference sequence). This CDR3 has 15 amino acids. V gave up 7 bases and J gave up 7 bases; unmatched junction bases: 12.